This TCR beta chain was identified in a study of cytomegalovirus exposure and HLA in healthy donors (dated 2017 in TCRdb). With regard to the full study: An earlier analysis of approximately 590 of the donors reported roughly 270 Gb of sequence data and roughly 100 million unique TCR beta sequences from 190 million or so T cells. An earlier analysis of fewer than 750 of the donors used high-throughput TCR beta sequencing to judge whether each TCR beta V gene segment behaved as functional or pseudogenic. A later analysis re-analyzed previously published TCR beta repertoires from 500 to 700 donors and added high-resolution HLA genotyping to study TCR occurrence patterns. Among 398 genotyped donors of the cohort, an average of around 250,000 unique TCR beta nucleotide sequences was sequenced per donor, of which 15% to 20% were non-productive. Donor age, sex, ethnicity and CMV serostatus were compiled alongside the repertoire data. High-throughput TCR immunosequencing, statistical association of individual TCRs with disease status, and machine learning were combined to predict cytomegalovirus infection status. In a later genetic analysis, genome-wide SNP genotypes for about 65% of the roughly 670 donors were used, and that subset was treated as a discovery cohort. The study aimed to test whether signatures of past pathogen exposure could be identified by cataloging public T cell receptors. Besides the first cohort of around 670 subjects, a separate validation cohort made up of around 120 different subjects was used. Four to six DR-DQ haplotypes were handled as single units for association and clustering, since linkage in the cohort was strong. Of the approximately 370 genotyped donors, approximately 80% were placed in the genetic ancestry cluster associated with self-reported Caucasian donors. Typing coverage varied by locus: 629-630 donors for A, B, C, DRB1 and DQB1; approximately 500 for DQA1; about 570 for DPA1; around 450 for DPB1. Every discovery cohort repertoire had been produced on one sequencing platform. In the later analysis, no new phenotypic data were used to find candidate immune exposures; instead, reliance was placed on TCR beta sequences and their occurrence across donors. The study used immunosequencing to profile the T cell repertoires of more than 650 subjects and linked those repertoires to cytomegalovirus serostatus. Both class I and class II loci were covered by HLA typing, at four-digit resolution. An early release covering about 600 HLA-typed donors comprised roughly 300 gigabases of sequencing data and roughly 86 million unique TCR sequences.

About this clone itself: Its antigen has not been determined. No much larger clone is present one base from it, and per-base qualities are unavailable.

Here is what the overall study found, with its caveats: Roughly uniform sequencing depth across donors was assumed in presence/absence analyses, although this assumption may not hold. Several of the top co-occurrence clusters appeared to be linked to parvovirus B19, influenza, CMV and Epstein-Barr virus, according to a later analysis. Because HLA typing was unavailable for some donors at each locus, only the typed subset was used in association tests. Some 15 rarely observed V segments, including chromosome 9 orphons, were excluded from the earlier analysis of about 500 of the donors because counts were too low. Broadly in line with IMGT annotations, most TCR beta V segments showed up in productive rearrangements about 90% or about 30% of the time in an earlier analysis of about 500 of the donors. Three of the identified cytomegalovirus-associated TCR beta chains were confirmed in vitro to be specific for cytomegalovirus antigens. Specific HLA alleles were associated with 16,951 TCR beta sequences at a false discovery rate of 0.05 in a later analysis. A further reported finding was that TCR beta sequences accurately predicted the HLA-A and HLA-B alleles for most subjects in the first cohort. In a later analysis, HLA-associated TCR beta chains showed more clonal expansion and lower generation probabilities than non-associated chains that were equally common. The only immune exposure information available for the cohort was CMV serostatus. A later genetic analysis associated a missense DCLRE1C variant with V-gene and J-gene trimming of TCR beta chains, and an independent cohort replicated the association. In a later analysis, the rate of TCR association differed among HLA loci, with DRB1 alleles having the most associated TCRs and HLA-C alleles having the fewest. In a later analysis, most CMV-associated TCR beta chains were found to appear HLA-restricted, with HLA associations seemingly driven largely by CMV exposure. Across donors, most TCR sequences were observed very rarely, whereas some public TCRs were present in many individuals. It was suggested by the authors that the approach could potentially be generalized to other disease states and immunological phenotypes. In a later genetic analysis, fewer N-insertions in productive TCRs were reported among donors in an Asian-associated ancestry cluster than the roughly 700-donor mean. In this cohort, only TCR beta chains were sequenced, and detectable features were limited by the absence of alpha or paired-chain data. A total of 150 or so TCR beta chains were listed by the study as associated with cytomegalovirus. The 87-base-pair reads could not distinguish some IMGT-functional V segments, including TRBV6-2 and TRBV6-3, so those segments were excluded. A cluster of highly shared sequence variants was judged likely to represent a technical artifact of the sequencing pipeline. Linkage disequilibrium might explain the correlated functional status among segregating V segments, but an unknown experimental factor could not be ruled out. Strong co-occurrence of HLA alleles, especially DR and DQ, made assigning TCR associations to individual alleles difficult. In both the original and validation cohorts, the classifier was reported to diagnose cytomegalovirus status with high specificity and sensitivity.

In total, 600 or so healthy bone marrow donors made up the cohort. At the time of sampling, all cohort members were nominally healthy, though unrecorded immune exposures were likely present. The donor tested CMV seronegative and was one of the 352 seronegative cohort members. Every donor gave a peripheral blood sample, and the peripheral blood mononuclear cells from that sample were used for TCR beta sequencing. The Qiagen DNeasy Blood Extraction Kit was used to extract genomic DNA from the blood cell samples. CDR1 SGHNT and CDR2 YENEEA are derived from the germline V gene. Reading from cysteine to phenylalanine, the CDR3 counts 15 amino acids. Left in the record is the CDR3 DNA by itself, 45 bases read in frame from the first base. Relative to germline, V is 7 bases shorter and J is 3 bases shorter, with 15 bases between their ends. Libraries were prepared through the immunoSEQ multiplex PCR assay. The multiplex PCR relied on a mix of 60 forward primers for TCR Vbeta segments and 13 reverse primers for TCR Jbeta segments. Amplification of the CDR3 region of rearranged TCR beta genes was performed with a multiplex PCR assay on genomic DNA. The Illumina HiSeq System was used to sequence the amplified TCR beta libraries as 87-base-pair reads. The original methods were these. A later analysis counted tens of millions of unique TCR beta chains across the 666 repertoires, and 10 million to 12 million of these chains were shared by at least two donors. To remove PCR and sequencing errors, raw reads were error-corrected and collapsed into unique sequences using a nearest-neighbor algorithm that merged closely related sequences. To assign V, D and J gene segments, CDR3 sequences were aligned to IMGT reference sequences. For a sequence to be retained, a match of at least six nucleotides to both a V gene segment and a J gene segment was required. A rearrangement counted as productive if the CDR3 had no stop codons and remained in frame with V and J, and every other rearrangement counted as non-productive. CDR3 was defined according to IMGT convention as the region running from the second conserved V-encoded cysteine to the conserved J-encoded phenylalanine. The earlier analysis of 500 to 600 of the donors excluded sequences that lacked an unambiguous match to a single V gene segment. In an earlier analysis of 587 of the donors, V segments were called functional above 56.7% productive rearrangements and were called segregating when the between-donor standard deviation exceeded 5%. A statistical classification framework was built for diagnosing cytomegalovirus status from the catalog of TCR beta chain sequences. V and J gene assignment, in a later analysis, came from comparing TCR nucleotide sequences with IMGT/GENE-DB human TR gene sequences. In a later analysis, CDR3 sequences and most-parsimonious VDJ recombination scenarios were assigned using the TCRdist pipeline. In a later analysis, each TCR beta chain was defined by its CDR3 amino acid sequence together with its V-gene family, and reads lacking a unique V-gene family were excluded. A later analysis removed 592 highly shared, low-generation-probability nucleotide sequences to deal with suspected cross-contamination and a sequencing artifact. For each public chain, a later analysis derived a clonal expansion index from normalized ranks of inferred template counts within each repertoire. In a later analysis, generation probabilities were computed with a VDJ recombination model fitted to out-of-frame rearrangements, and the resulting probabilities were checked against IGoR. Hypergeometric tests were used in a later analysis to score TCR-TCR, TCR-HLA and TCR-CMV co-occurrence, with a repertoire-size bias correction applied to the TCR pairs. False discovery rates were estimated in a later analysis by permuting HLA or CMV assignments 20 times. A later analysis grouped co-occurring TCRs with DBSCAN, adding TCRdist sequence similarity when clustering within HLA-allele-positive subsets. Repertoires with fewer than 30,000 or more than 120,000 public chains, plus five repertoires with anomalous nucleotide sharing, were excluded from co-occurrence clustering. This immuneACCESS table, as held by TCRdb, lists in-frame sequences with V and J called but not all clones. Of the missing ones, under half trace to an unresolved V gene in checked studies; the others have no known cause. V and J calls and clone size are as listed in that table; D and trimming were resolved from the DNA. The sample profile shows some 150,000 clones; 80% to 90% of them were found once. The ten largest clones add up to around 14% of the sample.

Sequenced sample: PBMCs. The source of this sequence is a woman in her fifties or sixties in good health and CMV-seronegative. This chain joins TRBV11-3 to TRBJ1-4; the D gene is perhaps TRBD1, on 6 matching bases. CDR3 protein: CASTGGGQSNEKLFF. The nucleotide sequence reads as follows: TGTGCCAGCACCGGGGGGGGCCAGTCTAATGAAAAACTGTTTTTT. With all but the CDR3 taken from the reference TRBV11-3 and TRBJ1-4 genes, the full variable domain is: EAGVVQSPRYKIIEKKQPVAFWCNPISGHNTLYWYLQNLGQGPELLIRYENEEAVDDSQLPKDRFSAERLKGVDSTLKIQPAELGDSAVYLCASTGGGQSNEKLFFGSGTQLSVL.